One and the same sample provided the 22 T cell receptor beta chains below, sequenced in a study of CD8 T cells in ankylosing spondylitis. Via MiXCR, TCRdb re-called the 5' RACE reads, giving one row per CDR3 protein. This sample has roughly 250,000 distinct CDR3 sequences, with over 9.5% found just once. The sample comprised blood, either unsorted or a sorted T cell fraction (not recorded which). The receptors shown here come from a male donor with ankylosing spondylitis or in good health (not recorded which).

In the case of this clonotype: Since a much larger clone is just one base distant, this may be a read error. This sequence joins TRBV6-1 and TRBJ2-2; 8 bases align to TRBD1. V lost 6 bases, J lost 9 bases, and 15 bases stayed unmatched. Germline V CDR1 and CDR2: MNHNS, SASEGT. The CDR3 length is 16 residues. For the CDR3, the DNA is TGTGCCAGCAGGGATCCCCTGACAGGGGCGGCCTGGGAGCTGTTTTTT. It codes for CASRDPLTGAAWELFF.

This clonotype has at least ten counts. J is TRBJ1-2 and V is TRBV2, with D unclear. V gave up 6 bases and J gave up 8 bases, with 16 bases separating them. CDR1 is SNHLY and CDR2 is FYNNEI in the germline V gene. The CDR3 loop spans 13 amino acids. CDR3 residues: CASRAGLLWGYTF. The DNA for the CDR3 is TGTGCCAGCAGGGCGGGCCTCCTTTGGGGCTACACCTTC.

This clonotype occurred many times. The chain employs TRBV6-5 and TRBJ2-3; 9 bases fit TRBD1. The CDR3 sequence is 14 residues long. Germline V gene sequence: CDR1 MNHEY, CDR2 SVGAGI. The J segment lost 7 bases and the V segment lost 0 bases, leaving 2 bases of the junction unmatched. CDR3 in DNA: TGTGCCAGCAGTTACTCCGGGACAGGGAATACGCAGTATTTT. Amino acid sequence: CASSYSGTGNTQYF.

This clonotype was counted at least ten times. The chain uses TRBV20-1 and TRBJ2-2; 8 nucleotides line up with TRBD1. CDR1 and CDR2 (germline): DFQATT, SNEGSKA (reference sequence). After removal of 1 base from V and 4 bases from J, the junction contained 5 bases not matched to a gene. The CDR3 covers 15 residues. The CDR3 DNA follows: TGCAGTGCTAGAGGGCAGGGGGCACCCACCGGGGAGCTGTTTTTT. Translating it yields CSARGQGAPTGELFF.

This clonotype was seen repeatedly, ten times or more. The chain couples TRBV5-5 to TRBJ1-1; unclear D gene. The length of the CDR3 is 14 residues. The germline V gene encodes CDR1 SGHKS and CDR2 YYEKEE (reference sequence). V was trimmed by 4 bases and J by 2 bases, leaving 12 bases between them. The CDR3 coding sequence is TGTGCCAGCAGCGTAGAAATATTCAACACTGAAGCTTTCTTT. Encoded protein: CASSVEIFNTEAFF.

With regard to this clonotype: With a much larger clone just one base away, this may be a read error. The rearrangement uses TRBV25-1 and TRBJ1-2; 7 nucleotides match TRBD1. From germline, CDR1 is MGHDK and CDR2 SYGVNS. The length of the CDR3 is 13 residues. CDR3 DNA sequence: TGTGCCAGCAGGGACCGGGACAGACGCCTACCCCACTTC. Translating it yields CASRDRDRRLPHF.

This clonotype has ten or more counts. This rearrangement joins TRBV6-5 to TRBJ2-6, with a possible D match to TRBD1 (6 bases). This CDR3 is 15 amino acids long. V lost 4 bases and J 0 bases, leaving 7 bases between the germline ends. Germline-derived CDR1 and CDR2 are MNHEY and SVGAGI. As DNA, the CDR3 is TGTGCCAGCAGTTGGACAGTCTCTGGGGCCAACGTCCTGACTTTC. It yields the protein CASSWTVSGANVLTF.

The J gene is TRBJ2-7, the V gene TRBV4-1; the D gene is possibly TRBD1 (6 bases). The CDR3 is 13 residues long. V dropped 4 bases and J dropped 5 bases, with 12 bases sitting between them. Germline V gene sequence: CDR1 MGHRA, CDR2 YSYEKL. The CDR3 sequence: CASSRTETNEQYF. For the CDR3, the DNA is TGCGCCAGCAGCCGGACAGAGACGAACGAGCAGTACTTC.

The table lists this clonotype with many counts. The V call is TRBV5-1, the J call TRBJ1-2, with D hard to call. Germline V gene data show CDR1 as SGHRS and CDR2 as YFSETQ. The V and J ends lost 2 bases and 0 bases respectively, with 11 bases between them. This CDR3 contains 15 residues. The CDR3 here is CASSFDGSPNYGYTF. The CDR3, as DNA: TGCGCCAGCAGCTTTGATGGGTCACCTAACTATGGCTACACCTTC.

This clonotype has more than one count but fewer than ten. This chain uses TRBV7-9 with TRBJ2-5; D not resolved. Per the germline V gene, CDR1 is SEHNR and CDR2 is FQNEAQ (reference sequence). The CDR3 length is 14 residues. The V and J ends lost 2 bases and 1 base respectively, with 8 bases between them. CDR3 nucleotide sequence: TGTGCCAGCAGCTTAACGCAAAGCCAAGAGACCCAGTACTTC. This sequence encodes CASSLTQSQETQYF.

CDR3 amino acids: CASSSSTVYGYTF. The CDR3 DNA is TGTGCCAGCAGCTCTTCGACAGTCTATGGCTACACCTTC. This chain links TRBV7-2 with TRBJ1-2; D perhaps matches TRBD1 (5 bases). With 4 bases removed from V and 4 bases from J, the gap between germline ends came to 10 bases. Germline loops: CDR1 SGHTA, CDR2 FQGNSA. This CDR3 is 13 amino acids long.

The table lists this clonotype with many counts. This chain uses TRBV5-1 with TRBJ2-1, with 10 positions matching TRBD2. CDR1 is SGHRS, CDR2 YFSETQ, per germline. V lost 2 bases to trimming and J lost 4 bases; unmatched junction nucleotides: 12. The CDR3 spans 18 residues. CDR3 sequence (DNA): TGCGCCAGCAGCTTTGCTAGCGGGAGCCCAGCAGGTTACAATGAGCAGTTCTTC. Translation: CASSFASGSPAGYNEQFF. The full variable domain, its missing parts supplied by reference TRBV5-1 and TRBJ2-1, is KAGVTQTPRYLIKTRGQQVTLSCSPISGHRSVSWYQQTPGQGLQFLFEYFSETQRNKGNFPGRFSGRQFSNSRSEMNVSTLELGDSALYLCASSFASGSPAGYNEQFFGPGTRLTVL.

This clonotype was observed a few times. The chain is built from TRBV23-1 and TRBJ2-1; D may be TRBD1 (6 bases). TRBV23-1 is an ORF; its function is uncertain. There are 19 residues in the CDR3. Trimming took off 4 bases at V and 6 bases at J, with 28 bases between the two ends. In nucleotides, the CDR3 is TGCGCCAGCAGTCCCCATGCCTCAGACAGGCCCCCGAAAGGCAATGAGCAGTTCTTC. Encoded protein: CASSPHASDRPPKGNEQFF.

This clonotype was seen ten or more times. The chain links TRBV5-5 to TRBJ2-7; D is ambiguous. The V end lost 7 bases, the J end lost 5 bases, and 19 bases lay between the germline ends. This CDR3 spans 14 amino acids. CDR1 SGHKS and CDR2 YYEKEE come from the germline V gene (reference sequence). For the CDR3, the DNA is TGTGCCAGCGTCAGAGTGACCGTCCCCCACGAGCAGTACTTC. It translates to CASVRVTVPHEQYF.

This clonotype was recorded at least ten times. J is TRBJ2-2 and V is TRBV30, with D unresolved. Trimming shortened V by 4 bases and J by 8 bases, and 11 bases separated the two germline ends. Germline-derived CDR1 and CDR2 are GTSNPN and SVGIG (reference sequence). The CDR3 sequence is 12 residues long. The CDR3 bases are TGTGCCTGGAACACGCTGGCGGGGGAGCTGTTTTTT. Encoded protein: CAWNTLAGELFF.

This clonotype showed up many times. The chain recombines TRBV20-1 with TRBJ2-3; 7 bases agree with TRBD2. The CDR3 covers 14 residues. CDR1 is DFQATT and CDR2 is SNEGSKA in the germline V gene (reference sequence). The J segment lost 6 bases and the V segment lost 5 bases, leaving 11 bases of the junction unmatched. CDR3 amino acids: CSARKRVSGDTQYF. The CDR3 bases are TGCAGTGCTCGAAAGCGGGTTAGCGGGGATACGCAGTATTTT.

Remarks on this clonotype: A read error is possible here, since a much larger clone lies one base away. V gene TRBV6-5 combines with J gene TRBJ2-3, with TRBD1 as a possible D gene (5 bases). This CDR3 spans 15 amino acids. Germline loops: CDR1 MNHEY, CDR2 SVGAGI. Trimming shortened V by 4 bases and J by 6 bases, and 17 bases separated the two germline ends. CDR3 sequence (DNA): TGTGCCAGCAGTTGCAGACAGACGAGGTCCGATACGCAGTATTTT. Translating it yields CASSCRQTRSDTQYF.

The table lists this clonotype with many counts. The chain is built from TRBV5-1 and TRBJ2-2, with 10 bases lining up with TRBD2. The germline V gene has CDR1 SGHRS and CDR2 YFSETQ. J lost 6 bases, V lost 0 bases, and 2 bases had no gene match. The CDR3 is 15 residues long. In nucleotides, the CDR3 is TGCGCCAGCAGCTTGGAGCTAGCGGGAGCCGGGGAGCTGTTTTTT. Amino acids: CASSLELAGAGELFF.

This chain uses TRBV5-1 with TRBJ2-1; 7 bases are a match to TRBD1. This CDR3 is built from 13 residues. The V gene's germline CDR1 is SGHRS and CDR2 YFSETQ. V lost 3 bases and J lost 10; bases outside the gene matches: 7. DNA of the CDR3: TGCGCCAGCAGCTCGGACAGGACGACCGAGCAGTTCTTC. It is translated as CASSSDRTTEQFF.

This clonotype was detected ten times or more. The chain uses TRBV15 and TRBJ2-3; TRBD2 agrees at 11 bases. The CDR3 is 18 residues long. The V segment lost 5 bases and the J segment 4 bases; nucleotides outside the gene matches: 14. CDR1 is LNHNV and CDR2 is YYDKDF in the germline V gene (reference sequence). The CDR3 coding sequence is TGTGCCACCAGCGCCAGACTAGCGGGATCGCGGTTGCCAGATACGCAGTATTTT. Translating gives CATSARLAGSRLPDTQYF. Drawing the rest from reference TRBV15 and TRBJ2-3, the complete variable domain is DAMVIQNPRYQVTQFGKPVTLSCSQTLNHNVMYWYQQKSSQAPKLLFHYYDKDFNNEADTPDNFQSRRPNTSFCFLDIRSPGLGDTAMYLCATSARLAGSRLPDTQYFGPGTRLTVL.

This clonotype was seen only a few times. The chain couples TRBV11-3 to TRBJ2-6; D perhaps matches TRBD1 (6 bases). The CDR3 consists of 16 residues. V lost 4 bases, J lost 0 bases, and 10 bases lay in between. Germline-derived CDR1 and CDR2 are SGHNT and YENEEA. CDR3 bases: TGTGCCAGCAGCTCCGGACAGAGCTCTGGGGCCAACGTCCTGACTTTC. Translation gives CASSSGQSSGANVLTF.

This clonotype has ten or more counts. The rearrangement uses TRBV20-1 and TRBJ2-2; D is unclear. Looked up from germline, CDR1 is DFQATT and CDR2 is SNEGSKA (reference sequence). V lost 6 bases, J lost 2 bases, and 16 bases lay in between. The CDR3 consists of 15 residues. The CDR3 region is CSATGRPPNTGELFF. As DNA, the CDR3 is TGCAGTGCCACCGGGCGCCCCCCAAACACCGGGGAGCTGTTTTTT.